These 31 T cell receptor beta chains were all obtained from the same sample, sequenced in a study of blood T cell repertoires in COVID-19 (dated by TCRdb to 2020 to 2022). Libraries were made using the immunoSEQ multiplex PCR assay. TCRdb obtained this table from immuneACCESS and retained in-frame rearrangements with V and J assigned. These tables miss some clones; where compared with another copy, unresolved V genes account for less than half of the shortfall, and the remainder is unexplained. The sample records a few hundred thousand clones, about 88% of which are singletons. The ten largest clones represent more than 1% of the sample. Source material: PBMCs or T cells enriched from blood (not recorded which). The receptors here all came from a woman aged 25 to 39 who had recovered from COVID-19.

The V call is TRBV25-1, the J call TRBJ1-3; 9 bases align to TRBD1. The V gene end was trimmed by 1 base and the J gene end by 1 base; junction bases not matched to a gene: 5. This CDR3 region has 17 residues. Germline V gene data show CDR1 as MGHDK and CDR2 as SYGVNS. Here the CDR3 DNA reads TGTGCCAGCAGTGAATCGAGACAGGGGGTTTCTGGAAACACCATATATTTT. It is translated as CASSESRQGVSGNTIYF.

This rearrangement joins TRBV27 to TRBJ1-1, with 9 bases lining up with TRBD1. The germline V gene has CDR1 MNHEY and CDR2 SMNVEV (reference sequence). The CDR3 runs 17 residues. The V and J ends lost 2 bases and 0 bases, in that order; junction bases with no gene match: 7. The CDR3 region is CASSLTQRQGVNTEAFF. The CDR3 DNA sequence: TGTGCCAGCAGTTTAACACAAAGACAGGGGGTGAACACTGAAGCTTTCTTT.

The chain has TRBV2 and TRBJ2-6, with a tentative D call TRBD1 (5 bases). V was shortened by 6 bases and J by 0 bases, with 12 bases between the two germline ends. Germline V gene data show CDR1 as SNHLY and CDR2 as FYNNEI. This CDR3 is built from 16 residues. CDR3 in DNA: TGTGCCAGCAGCGGCAGGGTGAACTCTGGGGCCAACGTCCTGACTTTC. Translated: CASSGRVNSGANVLTF.

The chain joins TRBV14 to TRBJ1-1, with D maybe TRBD1 (5 bases). Germline V gives CDR1 SGHDN, CDR2 FVKESK. V lost 4 bases to trimming and J lost 0 bases, with 9 bases between them. The CDR3 extends over 14 amino acids. CDR3 nucleotide sequence: TGTGCCAGCAGCCGCGGGGCCCTGAACACTGAAGCTTTCTTT. This sequence encodes CASSRGALNTEAFF.

V is TRBV6-5 and J is TRBJ2-7, with no clear D. V was trimmed by 0 bases and J by 1 base, leaving 7 bases between them. The CDR3 is made up of 14 amino acids. The germline gives CDR1 MNHEY, CDR2 SVGAGI. CDR3 nucleotides: TGTGCCAGCAGTTACTCCCCAGGATCCTACGAGCAGTACTTC. Protein sequence: CASSYSPGSYEQYF.

The V gene is TRBV19, the J gene TRBJ1-3; TRBD1 might be the D (6 bases). Germline values: CDR1 LNHDA, CDR2 SQIVND (reference sequence). The length of the CDR3 is 17 residues. The ends were cut back, 5 bases at V and 0 bases at J, with 17 bases in the middle. CDR3 in DNA: TGTGCCAGTAGTTTTCGGACAGTTCCTAACTCTGGAAACACCATATATTTT. Translation gives CASSFRTVPNSGNTIYF.

This clone was seen many times. The genes are TRBV2 and TRBJ1-1; 10 bases agree with TRBD1. V shed 7 bases and J 7 bases; nucleotides not matched to a gene: 9. CDR3 length equals 14 residues. Germline lookup yields CDR1 SNHLY and CDR2 FYNNEI. CDR3 DNA: TGTGCCAGCATTGCCGGGGGACAGGGGCTTGAAGCTTTCTTT. This sequence encodes CASIAGGQGLEAFF.

The chain carries TRBV2 and TRBJ2-3, with TRBD2 matching 10 bases. The CDR3 totals 14 residues. Germline V gives CDR1 SNHLY, CDR2 FYNNEI. V lost 8 bases to trimming and J lost 1 base; unmatched junction nucleotides: 3. CDR3 protein: CASGLAGGTDTQYF. The CDR3 region has the DNA TGTGCCAGCGGCCTAGCGGGGGGCACAGATACGCAGTATTTT.

This rearrangement joins TRBV6-2 or TRBV6-3 to TRBJ1-6; D may be TRBD1 (6 bases). The CDR3 spans 17 residues. Trimming removed 2 bases from V and 5 bases from J, with 16 bases in between. Germline CDR1 and CDR2: MNHEY and SVGEGT. This chain's CDR3 is CASSYLGAQGNNSPLHF. The CDR3 DNA reads as TGTGCCAGCAGTTACCTGGGGGCGCAGGGAAATAATTCACCCCTCCACTTT.

The V and J genes are TRBV14 and TRBJ1-1, with 7 bases that match TRBD1. Germline V CDR1 and CDR2: SGHDN, FVKESK. CDR3 size: 15 residues. Trimming took 1 base from V and 3 from J; bases not matched to a gene: 5. CDR3 bases: TGTGCCAGCAGCCAAGTGACAGGGTTGGACACTGAAGCTTTCTTT. Amino acid sequence: CASSQVTGLDTEAFF.

The V and J genes are TRBV12-3 or TRBV12-4 and TRBJ2-1; D is unresolved. V was pared by 6 bases and J by 2 bases, with 8 bases between. This CDR3 is built from 13 residues. The CDR3 protein is CASSRGTYNEQFF. The CDR3, as DNA: TGTGCCAGCAGCAGAGGTACCTACAATGAGCAGTTCTTC.

On this clone itself: At one of its ends the junction is not consistent with the germline gene, which may arise from a read error. The chain is built from TRBV7-8 and TRBJ2-3, with 8 positions matching TRBD1. Germline values: CDR1 SGHVS, CDR2 FQNEAQ. This CDR3 is built from 12 residues. The DNA of the CDR3 is TGTGCCAGCAGCCCCTACGGGGACAGGATTGATTTT. Translated, it gives CASSPYGDRIDF.

The chain is built from TRBV6-2 or TRBV6-3 and TRBJ2-1, with 14 nucleotides matching TRBD2. The CDR3 runs 20 residues. In germline, CDR1 is MNHEY, CDR2 SVGEGT. Unmatched junction bases numbered 16, after V lost 2 bases and J lost 7 bases. The CDR3, as DNA: TGTGCCAGCAGTTACAGAGGAACCTCGCGACTAGCGGGGGGGGGTAATGAGCAGTTCTTC. This encodes CASSYRGTSRLAGGGNEQFF.

J is TRBJ2-4 and V is TRBV7-2; 7 positions match TRBD2. V lost 1 base, J lost 0 bases, and 9 bases stayed unmatched. The CDR3 runs to 18 residues. Germline V gene data show CDR1 as SGHTA and CDR2 as FQGNSA. CDR3 nucleotides: TGTGCCAGCAGCTTAGTCGTGGCCAGCGGGATAGCCAAAAACATTCAGTACTTC. Its translation is CASSLVVASGIAKNIQYF.

V is TRBV6-6 and J is TRBJ1-5; a weak D match, TRBD1 (5 bases). The CDR3 runs to 13 residues. Trimming shortened V by 5 bases and J by 5 bases, and 10 bases separated the two germline ends. Germline CDR1 reads MNHNY; CDR2 reads SVGAGI (reference sequence). The chain's CDR3 is CASSRGVDQPQHF. The CDR3 DNA sequence: TGTGCCAGCAGTAGGGGTGTCGATCAGCCCCAGCATTTT.

The J gene is TRBJ1-1, the V gene TRBV7-5. TRBV7-5 is marked as a pseudogene. The CDR3 is 15 amino acids. CDR3 amino acids: CARSPLTRLGTEAFF. CDR3 nucleotides: TGTGCCAGAAGCCCCCTCACCCGACTGGGCACTGAAGCTTTCTTT.

The chain combines TRBV5-1 with TRBJ1-2, with 9 bases that match TRBD1. The ends lost 1 base at V and 4 bases at J; junction bases unmatched: 2. CDR1 and CDR2 (germline): SGHRS, YFSETQ. The length of the CDR3 is 14 residues. The CDR3 here is CASSLTGGGYGYTF. CDR3 in DNA: TGCGCCAGCAGCTTGACAGGGGGCGGCTATGGCTACACCTTC.

The chain combines TRBV5-1 with TRBJ2-2; 9 bases agree with TRBD1. The CDR3 length is 15 residues. Per germline, CDR1 SGHRS and CDR2 YFSETQ. V shed 0 bases, J shed 6 bases, and the junction held 3 bases outside the gene matches. The CDR3 region is CASSLAQGAPGELFF. The CDR3 DNA follows: TGCGCCAGCAGCTTGGCACAGGGGGCGCCCGGGGAGCTGTTTTTT.

The CDR3 nucleotides read TGCGCCAGCAGCTTGGAACCCCAGGGGCGCGGAGAGACCCAGTACTTC. Translation: CASSLEPQGRGETQYF. The rearrangement links TRBV5-1 to TRBJ2-5; tentatively, D is TRBD1 (6 bases). The germline CDR1 and CDR2 sequences are SGHRS and YFSETQ. Trimming stripped 0 bases from V and 4 bases from J, with 16 bases between. The CDR3 contains 16 residues.

The CDR3 reads CASSQTRRTSGATRYEQYF. The CDR3 coding sequence is TGTGCCAGCAGCCAAACCCGCAGGACTAGCGGGGCTACTCGGTACGAGCAGTACTTC. The chain is built from TRBV4-2 and TRBJ2-7; 12 bases fit TRBD2. J lost 4 bases, V lost 2 bases, and 15 bases had no gene match. In germline, CDR1 is LGHNA, CDR2 YNFKEQ. The CDR3 has 19 residues.

This chain connects TRBV9 to TRBJ2-1; perhaps TRBD2 as D (6 bases). Germline values: CDR1 SGDLS, CDR2 YYNGEE. There are 17 residues in the CDR3. V lost 0 bases and J lost 4, with 17 bases in between. Here the CDR3 reads CASSVGLVPGVYNEQFF. CDR3 DNA sequence: TGTGCCAGCAGCGTAGGCTTAGTCCCGGGGGTTTACAATGAGCAGTTCTTC.

This chain joins TRBV7-8 and TRBJ2-5; TRBD2 might be the D (5 bases). The germline V gene has CDR1 SGHVS and CDR2 FQNEAQ. The CDR3 extends over 12 amino acids. V lost 1 base and J 5 bases, leaving 5 bases between the germline ends. The CDR3 DNA sequence: TGTGCCAGCAGCTTAGGGGAGGAGACCCAGTACTTC. This gives the protein CASSLGEETQYF.

The gene calls are TRBV11-2 and TRBJ2-7; no clear D gene. The CDR3 is 13 residues long. The germline V and J ends were trimmed by 5 bases and 3 bases, with 11 bases remaining between them. Germline CDR1 is SGHAT and CDR2 is FQNNGV. The CDR3 DNA reads as TGTGCCAGCAGCACCCGACACCTCTACGAGCAGTACTTC. Translating it yields CASSTRHLYEQYF.

V and J are TRBV15 and TRBJ1-5; 9 positions match TRBD1. Germline V gene lookup returns CDR1 LNHNV and CDR2 YYDKDF (reference sequence). This CDR3 region has 19 residues. The V segment lost 2 bases and the J segment 0 bases; nucleotides outside the gene matches: 11. The CDR3 DNA is TGTGCCACCAGCAGATTTCCGGGACAGGGACTCAATAGCAATCAGCCCCAGCATTTT. It codes for CATSRFPGQGLNSNQPQHF.

The CDR3 bases are TGTGCCAGCTACGGGACTTCATACAATGAGCAGTTCTTC. Residues: CASYGTSYNEQFF. The rearrangement links TRBV6-5 to TRBJ2-1, with D perhaps matching TRBD2 (6 bases). There are 13 residues in the CDR3. The germline CDR1 and CDR2 sequences are MNHEY and SVGAGI. V dropped 8 bases and J dropped 4 bases, with 12 bases sitting between them.

This CDR3 is CASSPPGSQETQYF. As DNA, the CDR3 is TGTGCCAGCAGCCCACCGGGATCCCAAGAGACCCAGTACTTC. The chain uses TRBV2 and TRBJ2-5, with D possibly being TRBD2 (5 bases). The CDR3 has 14 residues. Trimming removed 6 bases from V and 1 base from J, with 12 bases in between. Germline V lookup: CDR1 SNHLY, CDR2 FYNNEI.

The chain has TRBV28 and TRBJ1-1; the D gene is possibly TRBD1 (5 bases). The V end lost 11 bases, the J end lost 11 bases, and 24 bases lay between the germline ends. Germline V gives CDR1 MDHEN, CDR2 SYDVKM. The CDR3 has 13 residues. CDR3 residues: CACSREVDPGAFF. CDR3 in DNA: TGTGCCTGCTCCAGGGAGGTCGACCCGGGGGCTTTCTTT. Full variable domain (missing parts from reference TRBV28 and TRBJ1-1): DVKVTQSSRYLVKRTGEKVFLECVQDMDHENMFWYRQDPGLGLRLIYFSYDVKMKEKGDIPEGYSVSREKKERFSLILESASTNQTSMYLCACSREVDPGAFFGQGTRLTVV.

DNA of the CDR3: TGTGCCAGCAGTTACAGATCGGGGGACACCATATATTTT. As protein: CASSYRSGDTIYF. V usage is TRBV6-6 and J usage is TRBJ1-3, with a tentative D call TRBD1 (5 bases). Trimming removed 2 bases at V and 8 bases at J, with 10 bases between. This CDR3 has 13 residues. The germline CDR1 and CDR2 sequences are MNHNY and SVGAGI (reference sequence).

The DNA for the CDR3 is TGTGCCAGCAGTCGGACAGGGGGCGCCCCGATCGCAGATACGCAGTATTTT. The encoded protein is CASSRTGGAPIADTQYF. V and J are TRBV6-6 and TRBJ2-3; 11 positions match TRBD1. The J segment lost 4 bases and the V segment lost 5 bases, leaving 11 bases of the junction unmatched. The CDR3 has 17 residues. In germline, CDR1 is MNHNY, CDR2 SVGAGI (reference sequence).

The chain combines TRBV27 with TRBJ1-2; 8 bases fit TRBD1. CDR3 length equals 13 residues. The V gene end was trimmed by 4 bases and the J gene end by 6 bases; junction bases not matched to a gene: 4. Germline V gene data show CDR1 as MNHEY and CDR2 as SMNVEV (reference sequence). The CDR3 spells CASSSETGDGYTF. The CDR3 coding sequence is TGTGCCAGCAGTTCCGAGACAGGGGATGGCTACACCTTC.

CDR3 bases: TGTGCCATCAGAGCAGGGACAGGGGAAGCTTTCTTT. It encodes CAIRAGTGEAFF. This chain connects TRBV10-3 to TRBJ1-1; 9 bases fit TRBD1. Germline lookup yields CDR1 ENHRY and CDR2 SYGVKD. Unmatched junction bases numbered 4, after V lost 6 bases and J lost 8 bases. The CDR3 covers 12 residues.